A single sample gave rise to the 11 T cell receptor beta chains below, sequenced in a study of shared clonotypes between healthy human individuals (dated by TCRdb to 2019 to 2021). Library preparation employed the immunoSEQ multiplex PCR assay. Not all clones reach the TCRdb copy of this immuneACCESS table, which keeps in-frame sequences only. Checked studies attribute under half of the gap to unresolved V genes and leave the rest unexplained. The sample data list approximately 2,000,000 clones, and roughly 93% of these were observed just once. The biggest ten clones account for roughly 1.7% of the sample. CD8 naive samples were obtained by positive selection for CCR7 among CD45RO-negative cells, yielding a CD45RA+CCR7+ population from which TemRA cells were excluded. The sequencing input was naive CD8+ T cells from PBMCs. The cell subset or site tag for this specimen amounts to: CD45RA+CCR7+. These TCRs come from a man aged 18 to 30 in good health. Some clones in this sample may be carry-over from other donors' samples.

The chain links TRBV9 to TRBJ2-1, with D tentatively TRBD1 or TRBD2 (5 bases each). From germline, CDR1 is SGDLS and CDR2 YYNGEE. This CDR3 is 14 amino acids long. V lost 4 bases, J lost 7 bases, and 15 bases lay in between. This chain's CDR3 is CASSPPSGRNEQFF. CDR3 DNA sequence: TGTGCCAGCAGCCCCCCCTCGGGGCGGAATGAGCAGTTCTTC.

The V and J genes are TRBV11-2 and TRBJ1-4; D uncertain. The CDR3 runs 15 residues. Per germline, CDR1 SGHAT and CDR2 FQNNGV. V was trimmed by 3 bases and J by 3 bases, leaving 11 bases between them. CDR3 DNA sequence: TGTGCCAGCAGCTTTTCCTCCGGGGCTAATGAAAAACTGTTTTTT. Residues: CASSFSSGANEKLFF.

This chain joins TRBV6-5 and TRBJ1-1; D gene ambiguous. Germline assignment: CDR1 MNHEY and CDR2 SVGAGI. This CDR3 comprises 14 residues. V shed 0 bases and J shed 5 bases, with 10 bases lying between them. CDR3 residues: CASSYSSGWTEAFF. In nucleotides, the CDR3 is TGTGCCAGCAGTTACTCGTCGGGCTGGACTGAAGCTTTCTTT.

The chain employs TRBV5-6 and TRBJ1-2; possible D gene TRBD1, 5 bases. Germline CDR1 is SGHDT and CDR2 is YYEEEE. Trimming took off 0 bases at V and 4 bases at J, with 13 bases between the two ends. This CDR3 spans 15 amino acids. CDR3 sequence: CASSLGAGGFYGYTF. The DNA of the CDR3 is TGTGCCAGCAGCTTGGGGGCCGGGGGGTTCTATGGCTACACCTTC. The entire variable domain, with the rest obtained from reference TRBV5-6 and TRBJ1-2, is as follows: DAGVTQSPTHLIKTRGQQVTLRCSPKSGHDTVSWYQQALGQGPQFIFQYYEEEERQRGNFPDRFSGHQFPNYSSELNVNALLLGDSALYLCASSLGAGGFYGYTFGSGTRLTVV.

The V call is TRBV5-8, the J call TRBJ2-7; D is perhaps TRBD2 (6 bases). This CDR3 is 13 amino acids long. Germline V gene data show CDR1 as SGHTS and CDR2 as YDEGEE. V lost 7 bases to trimming and J lost 1 base, with 12 bases between them. The DNA for the CDR3 is TGTGCCAGCCCGGGGGACGGTTCCTACGAGCAGTACTTC. It encodes CASPGDGSYEQYF. Supplemented by reference TRBV5-8 and TRBJ2-7, the full variable domain reads EAGVTQSPTHLIKTRGQQATLRCSPISGHTSVYWYQQALGLGLQFLLWYDEGEERNRGNFPPRFSGRQFPNYSSELNVNALELEDSALYLCASPGDGSYEQYFGPGTRLTVT.

Here the CDR3 reads CASTESFFMPSGSWLAQYF. The CDR3 DNA reads TGTGCCAGCACCGAGAGCTTTTTCATGCCTAGCGGGAGTTGGTTGGCGCAGTATTTT. This chain links TRBV11-2 with TRBJ2-3; 10 positions match TRBD2. Germline V CDR1 and CDR2: SGHAT, FQNNGV. This CDR3 has 19 residues. With V trimmed by 7 bases and J by 10 bases, 26 bases remained unmatched.

This clone has just one count. V is TRBV28 and J is TRBJ2-5; 7 nucleotides match TRBD1. Germline CDR1 MDHEN, CDR2 SYDVKM. The V gene end was trimmed by 3 bases and the J gene end by 1 base; junction bases not matched to a gene: 8. CDR3 size: 16 residues. The CDR3 DNA sequence: TGTGCCAGCAGTTTGTCCGACAGGGAAATCCAAGAGACCCAGTACTTC. Amino acid sequence: CASSLSDREIQETQYF.

This sequence joins TRBV4-1 and TRBJ2-7; D gene ambiguous. With 1 base removed from V and 1 base from J, the gap between germline ends came to 14 bases. CDR1 and CDR2 from the germline V gene are MGHRA and YSYEKL. This CDR3 has 16 amino acids. CDR3 bases: TGCGCCAGCAGCCAAGGACCGAGACCTTCTTCCTACGAGCAGTACTTC. Translation gives CASSQGPRPSSYEQYF.

This chain uses TRBV29-1 with TRBJ1-2; D unresolved. Germline V gene lookup returns CDR1 SQVTM and CDR2 ANQGSEA. The CDR3 loop spans 13 amino acids. CDR3 sequence reads: CSCIGGMNYGYTF. CDR3 sequence (DNA): TGCAGTTGTATAGGAGGAATGAACTATGGCTACACCTTC.

About this clone: Different DNA sequences within this sample yield the same CDR3. The chain recombines TRBV27 with TRBJ1-2; 8 nucleotides line up with TRBD1. Trimming removed 8 bases from V and 4 bases from J; junction bases left unmatched: 3. CDR1 and CDR2 from the germline V gene are MNHEY and SMNVEV (reference sequence). The CDR3 loop spans 12 amino acids. CDR3 residues: CASSGQGYGYTF. For the CDR3, the DNA is TGTGCCAGCTCTGGACAGGGCTATGGCTACACCTTC.

The chain links TRBV29-1 to TRBJ2-7; TRBD1 matches 8 bases. Germline lookup yields CDR1 SQVTM and CDR2 ANQGSEA. J lost 6 bases, V lost 3 bases, and 10 bases had no gene match. CDR3 size: 14 residues. The CDR3 protein is CSVDVARGRREQYF. CDR3 nucleotide sequence: TGCAGCGTTGACGTGGCCAGGGGGCGTCGCGAGCAGTACTTC.